Each of the 11 T cell receptor beta chains below was sequenced from the same sample in a study of cytomegalovirus exposure and HLA in healthy donors. PCR used 60 Vbeta primers and 13 Jbeta primers. Sequencing was performed with immunoSEQ multiplex PCR; in TCRdb, only in-frame clones are kept and a portion is missing. The sample includes approximately 120,000 clones. Sample: PBMCs. The receptor source for this set is a man between 25 and 39 years old in good health and CMV-seronegative.

The chain employs TRBV28 and TRBJ2-7; the match to TRBD2 covers 8 bases. V was pared by 6 bases and J by 4 bases, with 5 bases of the junction left unmatched. Germline lookup yields CDR1 MDHEN and CDR2 SYDVKM. This CDR3 contains 13 residues. DNA for the CDR3: TGTGCCAGCAGGCTAGCGGGTTCATACGAGCAGTACTTC. The encoded protein is CASRLAGSYEQYF.

The rearrangement links TRBV27 to TRBJ2-7; TRBD2 aligns across 13 bases. The CDR3 length is 15 residues. V trimming: 4 bases; J trimming: 2 bases; junction bases outside the gene matches: 2. In germline, CDR1 is MNHEY, CDR2 SMNVEV (reference sequence). The CDR3 sequence: CASSYGTSGTYEQYF. The CDR3 nucleotides read TGTGCCAGCAGTTACGGGACTAGCGGGACCTACGAGCAGTACTTC.

The chain combines TRBV10-3 with TRBJ1-1; D ambiguous. Germline V gene sequence: CDR1 ENHRY, CDR2 SYGVKD. V gave up 0 bases and J gave up 0 bases, with 14 bases separating them. This CDR3 has 17 residues. The DNA for the CDR3 is TGTGCCATCAGTGAGTCCCGAGCGCACCCTATGAACACTGAAGCTTTCTTT. This sequence encodes CAISESRAHPMNTEAFF.

The chain joins TRBV28 to TRBJ2-1; tentatively, D is TRBD1 (6 bases). The germline V gene has CDR1 MDHEN and CDR2 SYDVKM. V gave up 4 bases and J gave up 7 bases, with 17 bases separating them. The CDR3 covers 15 residues. The CDR3 loop is CASSWDIRQGNEQFF. The DNA for the CDR3 is TGTGCCAGCAGTTGGGACATCCGGCAAGGTAATGAGCAGTTCTTC.

The rearrangement uses TRBV28 and TRBJ2-1; the match to TRBD1 covers 8 bases. This CDR3 has 14 residues. Trimming at V came to 1 base and at J to 6 bases, leaving 2 bases not matched to a gene. Germline V gene lookup returns CDR1 MDHEN and CDR2 SYDVKM. DNA for the CDR3: TGTGCCAGCAGTTTATTAACAGGGGGCAATGAGCAGTTCTTC. As protein: CASSLLTGGNEQFF.

This chain links TRBV7-9 with TRBJ2-1; possibly TRBD2 for D (6 bases). Between the trimmed V and J ends, which lost 1 base and 6 bases, there was a span of 19 bases. Germline V CDR1 and CDR2: SEHNR, FQNEAQ (reference sequence). This CDR3 is built from 17 residues. In DNA, the CDR3 is TGTGCCAGCAGCTTAGTGGCTAGCGCGGTCCGCATCAATGAGCAGTTCTTC. Translated, it gives CASSLVASAVRINEQFF.

The chain carries TRBV7-2 and TRBJ1-4, with TRBD1 identical over 8 bases. The trim removed 3 bases at V and 8 bases at J, leaving 5 bases unmatched. CDR3 length: 14 residues. Germline CDR1 is SGHTA and CDR2 is FQGNSA. The CDR3 region is CASSLDRATEKLFF. CDR3 DNA: TGTGCCAGCAGCTTGGACAGGGCGACGGAAAAACTGTTTTTT.

The rearrangement links TRBV7-3 to TRBJ2-3; D is uncertain. Germline lookup yields CDR1 SGHTA and CDR2 FQGTGA. V was cut by 1 base and J by 1 base, with 6 bases left in between. The CDR3 loop spans 14 amino acids. DNA of the CDR3: TGTGCCAGCAGCTTAATGGCGGGCACAGATACGCAGTATTTT. It encodes CASSLMAGTDTQYF.

The DNA of the CDR3 is TGTGCCACCGGCAGGGGGTATCGATCCTACGAGCAGTACTTC. The encoded protein is CATGRGYRSYEQYF. This chain links TRBV27 with TRBJ2-5, with 7 bases aligning to TRBD1. The tail of the sequence fits TRBJ2-7 better, so the J call may be wrong. The CDR3 length is 14 residues. The germline V gene encodes CDR1 MNHEY and CDR2 SMNVEV (reference sequence).

CDR3 in amino acids: CASRTPTANEKLFF. The CDR3 nucleotides are TGCGCCAGCCGCACTCCCACTGCTAATGAAAAACTGTTTTTT. The chain combines TRBV4-1 with TRBJ1-4; no clear D. V dropped 8 bases and J dropped 3 bases, with 13 bases sitting between them. The germline gives CDR1 MGHRA, CDR2 YSYEKL. The CDR3 is 14 amino acids.

The genes are TRBV19 and TRBJ2-7; a weak D match, TRBD1 (6 bases). The V and J ends lost 4 bases and 4 bases respectively, with 17 bases between them. The CDR3 sequence is 15 residues long. Germline lookup yields CDR1 LNHDA and CDR2 SQIVND (reference sequence). CDR3 nucleotide sequence: TGTGCCAGTAGTAAAAACCGGGACGGACAGTACGAGCAGTACTTC. Residues: CASSKNRDGQYEQYF. Filled out from reference TRBV19 and TRBJ2-7, the complete variable domain reads DGGITQSPKYLFRKEGQNVTLSCEQNLNHDAMYWYRQDPGQGLRLIYYSQIVNDFQKGDIAEGYSVSREKKESFPLTVTSAQKNPTAFYLCASSKNRDGQYEQYFGPGTRLTVT.